Below are 3 T cell receptor beta chains sequenced from a single sample in a study of blood T cell repertoires in COVID-19. TCRdb's copy holds only in-frame clones and misses some; the assay was immunoSEQ multiplex PCR. The sample consists of 60,000 to 80,000 clones, approximately 88% of them appearing once. Sequenced sample: peripheral blood. The receptors come from a human donor in a cohort sampled during active COVID-19.

The chain recombines TRBV4-2 with TRBJ1-1, with TRBD1 matching 8 bases. The CDR3 loop spans 14 amino acids. The germline CDR1 and CDR2 sequences are LGHNA and YNFKEQ. J lost 1 base, V lost 6 bases, and 4 bases had no gene match. The CDR3 region has the DNA TGTGCCAGCAGACCCGGGACAGGGAACACTGAAGCTTTCTTT. It yields the protein CASRPGTGNTEAFF.

The table lists this clone with a count of one. V gene TRBV9 combines with J gene TRBJ2-2; possibly TRBD2 for D (5 bases). In germline, CDR1 is SGDLS, CDR2 YYNGEE. This CDR3 comprises 14 residues. V dropped 3 bases and J dropped 3 bases, with 9 bases sitting between them. For the CDR3, the DNA is TGTGCCAGCAGCGAGACTACCGACACCGGGGAGCTGTTTTTT. Its translation is CASSETTDTGELFF.

The chain recombines TRBV29-1 with TRBJ2-3; 8 bases line up with TRBD1. Per germline, CDR1 SQVTM and CDR2 ANQGSEA. V lost 4 bases, J lost 1 base, and 13 bases stayed unmatched. The CDR3 length is 17 residues. The CDR3 sequence: CSVAGTGMNYGTDTQYF. In DNA form, the CDR3 reads TGCAGCGTTGCGGGGACAGGCATGAACTATGGCACAGATACGCAGTATTTT.